These 14 T cell receptor beta chains were sequenced from one sample in a study of OX40 agonist ivuxolimab in advanced cancers. Sequencing used immunoSEQ multiplex PCR; TCRdb keeps in-frame clones, though not all of them. Of 65,000 to 85,000 clones in the sample, 89% are singletons; the top ten hold roughly 0.2%. The source was CD4+ or CD8+ T cells sorted from blood, collected in a trial of the OX40 agonist ivuxolimab. These receptors originate from an adult with an advanced solid tumor such as melanoma, head and neck, liver or kidney cancer.

This clone was recorded once. The CDR3 DNA is TGTGCCAGCAGCTTCCGGGACAGGGCCTCCTACGAGCAGTACTTC. It specifies CASSFRDRASYEQYF. The gene calls are TRBV7-8 and TRBJ2-7; TRBD1 agrees at 9 bases. The CDR3 is 15 amino acids. J gave up 0 bases and V 3 bases, and 3 bases lay outside the gene matches. The germline gives CDR1 SGHVS, CDR2 FQNEAQ.

The V and J genes are TRBV19 and TRBJ2-1; TRBD1 matches 9 bases. The CDR3 has 14 amino acids. Germline CDR1 reads LNHDA; CDR2 reads SQIVND (reference sequence). Trimming cost V 5 bases and J 7 bases; bases outside gene matches: 6. This CDR3 reads CASSGQGIINEQFF. CDR3 coding DNA: TGTGCCAGTAGTGGACAGGGGATAATAAATGAGCAGTTCTTC.

The chain joins TRBV10-3 to TRBJ1-4; no clear D gene. The CDR3 runs to 14 residues. Germline V gene data show CDR1 as ENHRY and CDR2 as SYGVKD. V was pared by 3 bases and J by 3 bases, with 8 bases between. The CDR3 region is CAISDSPSNEKLFF. The DNA for the CDR3 is TGTGCCATCAGTGATTCACCTTCTAATGAAAAACTGTTTTTT.

This clone was seen once. The V and J genes are TRBV28 and TRBJ1-5; TRBD1 matches 7 bases. The J segment lost 4 bases and the V segment lost 5 bases, leaving 11 bases of the junction unmatched. Germline V gene data show CDR1 as MDHEN and CDR2 as SYDVKM. The CDR3 is 16 residues long. The CDR3 loop is CASSPIWTGRNQPQHF. The CDR3 bases are TGTGCCAGCAGTCCTATATGGACAGGAAGGAATCAGCCCCAGCATTTT.

The chain is built from TRBV4-1 and TRBJ2-7; D is uncertain. Germline V CDR1 and CDR2: MGHRA, YSYEKL. Trimming took off 0 bases at V and 2 bases at J, with 11 bases between the two ends. The CDR3 has 15 residues. CDR3 sequence: CASSQDVLTPYEQYF. In DNA, the CDR3 is TGCGCCAGCAGCCAAGATGTCCTTACTCCCTACGAGCAGTACTTC.

Only a few counts were recorded for this clone. V and J are TRBV5-1 and TRBJ1-5; D gene unclear. Germline V gives CDR1 SGHRS, CDR2 YFSETQ. V was trimmed by 4 bases and J by 0 bases, leaving 11 bases between them. The CDR3 runs to 15 residues. CDR3 sequence: CASSPTDYSNQPQHF. CDR3 sequence (DNA): TGCGCCAGCAGCCCCACAGATTATAGCAATCAGCCCCAGCATTTT. The variable domain in full, with the rest retrieved from reference TRBV5-1 and TRBJ1-5, is KAGVTQTPRYLIKTRGQQVTLSCSPISGHRSVSWYQQTPGQGLQFLFEYFSETQRNKGNFPGRFSGRQFSNSRSEMNVSTLELGDSALYLCASSPTDYSNQPQHFGDGTRLSIL.

The chain uses TRBV6-1 and TRBJ2-3; TRBD2 matches at 11 bases. V shed 4 bases, J shed 6 bases, and the junction held 12 bases outside the gene matches. Germline CDR1 is MNHNS and CDR2 is SASEGT. The CDR3 length is 17 residues. The CDR3 is CASSGPLTSGTRDTQYF. The CDR3 nucleotides are TGTGCCAGCAGTGGGCCTCTGACTAGCGGGACTCGGGATACGCAGTATTTT.

This sequence joins TRBV10-1 and TRBJ2-7, with D unresolved. V was cut by 4 bases and J by 4 bases, with 8 bases left in between. The CDR3 has 12 residues. Per germline, CDR1 WNHNN and CDR2 SYGVQD (reference sequence). DNA of the CDR3: TGCGCCAGCAGTGGGTCGGTTTACGAGCAGTACTTC. Translation: CASSGSVYEQYF.

This clone came up a few times. The chain joins TRBV5-1 to TRBJ2-2; D not certain. Trimming cost V 4 bases and J 3 bases, with 13 bases left between them. Germline CDR1 and CDR2: SGHRS and YFSETQ. There are 15 residues in the CDR3. The CDR3 spells CASSLGGRYTGELFF. In DNA form, the CDR3 reads TGCGCCAGCAGCCTGGGCGGTCGCTACACCGGGGAGCTGTTTTTT. The variable domain in full, with the rest retrieved from reference TRBV5-1 and TRBJ2-2, is KAGVTQTPRYLIKTRGQQVTLSCSPISGHRSVSWYQQTPGQGLQFLFEYFSETQRNKGNFPGRFSGRQFSNSRSEMNVSTLELGDSALYLCASSLGGRYTGELFFGEGSRLTVL.

Notes on this clone: The same CDR3 can be traced to other DNA sequences in this sample. The chain uses TRBV5-1 and TRBJ1-2, with unresolved D. Germline CDR1 and CDR2: SGHRS and YFSETQ. Trimming took 1 base from V and 8 from J, leaving 12 bases between them. CDR3 length equals 13 residues. CDR3 sequence reads: CASSLTWPGGYTF. The CDR3 coding sequence is TGCGCCAGCAGCTTGACCTGGCCGGGGGGCTACACCTTC.

This chain joins TRBV7-8 and TRBJ2-4; tentatively, D is TRBD1 or TRBD2 (5 bases each). The CDR3 length is 16 residues. Germline V gene lookup returns CDR1 SGHVS and CDR2 FQNEAQ. The V end lost 5 bases, the J end lost 0 bases, and 14 bases lay between the germline ends. DNA for the CDR3: TGTGCCAGCAGCCTACGGGACCCTCTAGCCAAAAACATTCAGTACTTC. Translation: CASSLRDPLAKNIQYF.

The chain recombines TRBV4-2 with TRBJ1-2; D unclear. The V and J ends lost 0 bases and 5 bases respectively, with 10 bases between them. This CDR3 contains 14 residues. Germline V CDR1 and CDR2: LGHNA, YNFKEQ. The CDR3 sequence is CASSQDRMTYGYTF. CDR3 coding DNA: TGTGCCAGCAGCCAAGACAGGATGACTTATGGCTACACCTTC.

The genes are TRBV5-1 and TRBJ2-5; 7 bases are a match to TRBD1. The CDR3 extends over 14 amino acids. V lost 4 bases and J lost 2; bases outside the gene matches: 5. Germline V gene lookup returns CDR1 SGHRS and CDR2 YFSETQ. CDR3 DNA: TGCGCCAGCAGCACGGGGACAGTGCAAGAGACCCAGTACTTC. The encoded protein is CASSTGTVQETQYF.

This chain connects TRBV6-1 to TRBJ2-7; a possible D gene is TRBD2 (5 bases). V was pared by 11 bases and J by 6 bases, with 17 bases between. The CDR3 spans 12 residues. Germline V gene sequence: CDR1 MNHNS, CDR2 SASEGT. CDR3 sequence: CAFGRGPLEQYF. CDR3 nucleotides: TGTGCCTTCGGCCGGGGTCCCCTCGAGCAGTACTTC.